Each of the 20 T cell receptor beta chains below was sequenced from the same sample in a study of cytomegalovirus exposure and HLA in healthy donors. Repertoires were generated with immunoSEQ multiplex PCR, while TCRdb's copy carries only in-frame clones and drops some. The table lists roughly 260,000 clones, around nine tenths of them singletons. The sequencing sample was made of PBMCs. Source of these receptors: a young man in good health and CMV-seronegative.

The chain is built from TRBV29-1 and TRBJ1-2; D is possibly TRBD1 (5 bases). The CDR3 runs 16 residues. With 3 bases removed from V and 1 base from J, the gap between germline ends came to 18 bases. The germline V gene encodes CDR1 SQVTM and CDR2 ANQGSEA. CDR3 protein: CSVDLDIYHNNYGYTF. The CDR3 DNA sequence: TGCAGCGTTGATTTGGACATATATCACAATAACTATGGCTACACCTTC.

The CDR3 DNA reads as TGCGCCAGCAGCCAGGCTTTAGCGGGTTCCTACGAGCAGTACTTC. Protein product: CASSQALAGSYEQYF. This chain connects TRBV4-3 to TRBJ2-7, with 7 bases aligning to TRBD2. Germline V gene sequence: CDR1 LGHNA, CDR2 YSLEER. The CDR3 totals 15 residues. After removal of 3 bases from V and 1 base from J, the junction contained 6 bases not matched to a gene.

This rearrangement joins TRBV9 to TRBJ2-3, with 7 bases matching TRBD1. Germline-derived CDR1 and CDR2 are SGDLS and YYNGEE. The CDR3 spans 14 residues. Germline trimming cut 0 bases from V and 4 bases from J; bases unmatched to any gene: 2. The DNA for the CDR3 is TGTGCCAGCAGCGTAGGACAGGGAGCAGATACGCAGTATTTT. Protein product: CASSVGQGADTQYF.

This clone has only one observation. The chain recombines TRBV19 with TRBJ1-5; maybe TRBD1 (5 bases). Germline assignment: CDR1 LNHDA and CDR2 SQIVND (reference sequence). V dropped 8 bases and J dropped 4 bases, with 15 bases sitting between them. This CDR3 has 14 residues. The CDR3 here is CASGGERRNQPQHF. CDR3 DNA: TGTGCCAGTGGGGGGGAACGTCGGAATCAGCCCCAGCATTTT.

The chain couples TRBV28 to TRBJ2-7; TRBD1 agrees at 8 bases. CDR1 and CDR2 (germline): MDHEN, SYDVKM. With 7 bases clipped from V and 2 bases from J, the junction kept 1 base outside the gene matches. This CDR3 contains 12 residues. CDR3 residues: CASNRGAYEQYF. Written as DNA, the CDR3 is TGTGCCAGCAACAGGGGGGCCTACGAGCAGTACTTC.

The V gene is TRBV28, the J gene TRBJ2-7, with 7 positions matching TRBD2. The germline V gene has CDR1 MDHEN and CDR2 SYDVKM. This CDR3 has 15 amino acids. V gave up 5 bases and J gave up 3 bases; unmatched junction bases: 10. CDR3 nucleotide sequence: TGTGCCAGCAGTAGCTCGTGGGGGGGGAACTACGAGCAGTACTTC. This sequence encodes CASSSSWGGNYEQYF.

V gene TRBV19 combines with J gene TRBJ2-7, with D possibly TRBD1 on 6 matching bases. V was cut by 6 bases and J by 2 bases, with 11 bases left in between. The CDR3 extends over 13 amino acids. Germline CDR1 reads LNHDA; CDR2 reads SQIVND (reference sequence). The CDR3 here is CASRKTGTYEQYF. CDR3 nucleotides: TGTGCCAGTAGGAAAACAGGGACCTACGAGCAGTACTTC.

V gene TRBV6-4 combines with J gene TRBJ1-2, with D perhaps matching TRBD1 (6 bases). Between the trimmed V and J ends, which lost 2 bases and 8 bases, there was a span of 6 bases. The CDR3 length is 11 residues. CDR1 is MRHNA, CDR2 SNTAGT, per germline. In DNA, the CDR3 is TGTGCCAGCAGTGACGGGGGCGGCTACACCTTC. Translation: CASSDGGGYTF.

The chain uses TRBV28 and TRBJ2-5; a possible D gene is TRBD1 (5 bases). CDR3 size: 17 residues. Germline V gene data show CDR1 as MDHEN and CDR2 as SYDVKM. V lost 6 bases and J 7 bases, leaving 27 bases between the germline ends. The CDR3 reads CASRRSKDSRSRRTQYF. The DNA for the CDR3 is TGTGCCAGCAGGAGGAGTAAAGACAGCCGTTCGAGGAGGACCCAGTACTTC.

The rearrangement joins TRBV5-1 to TRBJ1-1, with TRBD1 matching over 9 bases. Unmatched junction bases numbered 5, after V lost 0 bases and J lost 5 bases. The CDR3 totals 15 residues. Germline-derived CDR1 and CDR2 are SGHRS and YFSETQ. In nucleotides, the CDR3 is TGCGCCAGCAGCTTGGCGGACAGGGGTGGAACTGAAGCTTTCTTT. This sequence encodes CASSLADRGGTEAFF.

The chain couples TRBV18 to TRBJ1-1; D may be TRBD1 (6 bases). Trimming took off 3 bases at V and 8 bases at J, with 16 bases between the two ends. The germline V gene encodes CDR1 KGHSH and CDR2 LQKENI. The CDR3 runs 14 residues. CDR3 region: CASSPTDSKPEAFF. The CDR3, as DNA: TGTGCCAGCTCACCGACGGACAGCAAACCCGAAGCTTTCTTT.

The chain recombines TRBV5-1 with TRBJ1-1; perhaps TRBD1 as D (6 bases). This CDR3 contains 13 residues. Germline V lookup: CDR1 SGHRS, CDR2 YFSETQ. The V and J ends lost 3 bases and 4 bases respectively, with 10 bases between them. This CDR3 reads CASSSTGPTEAFF. CDR3 DNA sequence: TGCGCCAGCAGCTCTACAGGGCCCACTGAAGCTTTCTTT.

The genes are TRBV13 and TRBJ1-1; the D is unclear. V was trimmed by 4 bases and J by 1 base, leaving 10 bases between them. The germline V gene encodes CDR1 PRHDT and CDR2 FYEKMQ (reference sequence). There are 14 residues in the CDR3. Here the CDR3 DNA reads TGTGCCAGCAGCTGGAACCGGGGGAACACTGAAGCTTTCTTT. It codes for CASSWNRGNTEAFF. The variable domain in full, completed from reference TRBV13 and TRBJ1-1, reads AAGVIQSPRHLIKEKRETATLKCYPIPRHDTVYWYQQGPGQDPQFLISFYEKMQSDKGSIPDRFSAQQFSDYHSELNMSSLELGDSALYFCASSWNRGNTEAFFGQGTRLTVV.

V is TRBV2 and J is TRBJ1-1; D remains unclear. V was shortened by 0 bases and J by 3 bases, with 8 bases between the two germline ends. Germline values: CDR1 SNHLY, CDR2 FYNNEI. The CDR3 is 14 amino acids. This CDR3 reads CASSEAGSYTEAFF. CDR3 nucleotide sequence: TGTGCCAGCAGTGAAGCGGGCTCCTACACTGAAGCTTTCTTT.

V gene TRBV27 combines with J gene TRBJ1-2; 10 positions agree with TRBD1. Germline assignment: CDR1 MNHEY and CDR2 SMNVEV (reference sequence). The CDR3 sequence is 18 residues long. The trim removed 3 bases at V and 8 bases at J, leaving 18 bases unmatched. This CDR3 reads CASSFRGPRDRGFKGYTF. CDR3 coding DNA: TGTGCCAGCAGTTTTAGGGGCCCCCGGGACAGGGGCTTTAAGGGCTACACCTTC.

The chain couples TRBV4-3 to TRBJ2-7; 14 positions agree with TRBD2. The CDR3 covers 18 residues. The V gene end was trimmed by 0 bases and the J gene end by 2 bases; junction bases not matched to a gene: 6. Germline CDR1 is LGHNA and CDR2 is YSLEER. CDR3 sequence (DNA): TGCGCCAGCAGCCAAGAGTGGACTAGCGGGGGGAACGCCTACGAGCAGTACTTC. Translating it yields CASSQEWTSGGNAYEQYF.

This CDR3 reads CASSTPGTVTYEQYF. The CDR3 DNA reads as TGTGCCAGCAGTACTCCCGGGACAGTCACCTACGAGCAGTACTTC. V usage is TRBV6-6 and J usage is TRBJ2-7; 7 bases line up with TRBD1. V gave up 5 bases and J gave up 2 bases; unmatched junction bases: 9. The CDR3 has 15 residues. Per the germline V gene, CDR1 is MNHNY and CDR2 is SVGAGI (reference sequence).

The rearrangement uses TRBV28 and TRBJ1-2; D gene uncertain. The ends were cut back, 5 bases at V and 4 bases at J, with 14 bases in the middle. The CDR3 extends over 14 amino acids. The germline CDR1 and CDR2 sequences are MDHEN and SYDVKM. The CDR3 DNA follows: TGTGCCAGCAGTCCCGGAGGCGGTTCCTATGGCTACACCTTC. Encoded protein: CASSPGGGSYGYTF.

V is TRBV7-2 and J is TRBJ2-7, with a tentative D call TRBD2 (6 bases). V lost 1 base and J 2 bases, leaving 12 bases between the germline ends. The CDR3 spans 15 residues. The germline V gene has CDR1 SGHTA and CDR2 FQGNSA. For the CDR3, the DNA is TGTGCCAGCAGCTTAGGCCTAGCGATTACCTACGAGCAGTACTTC. As protein: CASSLGLAITYEQYF.

The rearrangement uses TRBV18 and TRBJ2-7; tentatively, D is TRBD2 (6 bases). CDR1 is KGHSH and CDR2 is LQKENI in the germline V gene. The CDR3 extends over 13 amino acids. Trimming shortened V by 6 bases and J by 6 bases, and 15 bases separated the two germline ends. The CDR3 DNA is TGTGCCAGCTCTCTGGGACTTTCGGGCGAGCAGTACTTC. Translating gives CASSLGLSGEQYF.